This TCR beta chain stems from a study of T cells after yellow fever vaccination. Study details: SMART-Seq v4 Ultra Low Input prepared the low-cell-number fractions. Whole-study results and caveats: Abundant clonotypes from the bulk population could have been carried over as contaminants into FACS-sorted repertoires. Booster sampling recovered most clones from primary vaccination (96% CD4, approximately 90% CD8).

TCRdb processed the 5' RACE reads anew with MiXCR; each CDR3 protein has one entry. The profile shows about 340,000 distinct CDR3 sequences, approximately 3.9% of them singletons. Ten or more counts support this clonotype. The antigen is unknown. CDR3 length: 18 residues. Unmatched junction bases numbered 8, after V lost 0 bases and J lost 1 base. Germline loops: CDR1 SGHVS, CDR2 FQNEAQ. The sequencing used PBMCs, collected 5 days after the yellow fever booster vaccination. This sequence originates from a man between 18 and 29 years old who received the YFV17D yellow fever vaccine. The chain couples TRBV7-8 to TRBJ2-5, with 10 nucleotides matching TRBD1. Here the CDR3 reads CASSLAPDRGVLQETQYF. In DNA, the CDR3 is TGTGCCAGCAGCTTAGCCCCGGACAGGGGGGTCCTCCAAGAGACCCAGTACTTC.